Listed below are T cell receptor beta chains from one sample, sequenced in a study of blood T cell repertoires in COVID-19. Some clones are missing from TCRdb's copy, which holds only in-frame ones; the method was immunoSEQ multiplex PCR. The sample has 300,000 to 400,000 clones, 88% seen once; the top ten hold more than 0.9%. Sequencing input: PBMCs or T cells enriched from blood (not recorded which). Receptors were obtained from a woman aged 30 to 39 with acute COVID-19. Each CDR3 is given with its conserved first and last residue. D genes are given only for firm matches. Expanded clones get a size class; other rows say once, few or many, or leave the size out.

clone_size d_call j_call v_call cdr3_nt cdr3_aa
NA TRBD2 TRBJ2-1 TRBV5-1 TGCGCCAGCAGCTTGGCGATAGCGGGGGGGTATGAGCAGTTCTTC CASSLAIAGGYEQFF
NA TRBD1 TRBJ1-5 TRBV6-5 TGTGCCAGCAGCGGACAGGGTGAGCAGCCCCAGCATTTT CASSGQGEQPQHF
NA NA TRBJ1-6 TRBV6-1 TGTGCCAGCAGTGAACCCCAGGTGGGGCTTTATAATTCACCCCTCCACTTT CASSEPQVGLYNSPLHF
NA TRBD1 TRBJ1-2 TRBV3-1/TRBV3-2 TGTGCCAGCAGCCGGGGACAGTCGGACTATGGCTACACCTTC CASSRGQSDYGYTF
NA TRBD2 TRBJ2-7 TRBV7-2 TGTGCCAGCAGCTTTGTCGGGCTAGCGGGGGGTGGGTCCTACGAGCAGTACTTC CASSFVGLAGGGSYEQYF
NA TRBD1 TRBJ2-3 TRBV6-1 TGTGCCAGCAGTGAATTCTCCGGACAGGGGGCTATAGATACGCAGTATTTT CASSEFSGQGAIDTQYF
once TRBD1 TRBJ1-6 TRBV30 TGTGCCTGGGACCCGGACAGGGCGGCGCCCCTCCACTTT CAWDPDRAAPLHF
NA NA TRBJ2-6 TRBV30 TGTGCCTGGAGCGCCACGACAGTCTTTGTTTCTGGGGCCAACGTCCTGACTTTC CAWSATTVFVSGANVLTF
NA NA TRBJ2-7 TRBV5-1 TGCGCCAGCAGTCACCGGGGGGGACAGGGCGAGCAGTACTTC CASSHRGGQGEQYF
few NA TRBJ2-2 TRBV15 TGTGCCACCAGCAGACCGACCGGGGAGCTGTTTTTT CATSRPTGELFF
NA NA TRBJ1-1 TRBV19 TGTGCCAGTAGTCCCACAGGGTGGTCGACGCCTGAAGCTTTCTTT CASSPTGWSTPEAFF
once NA TRBJ2-2 TRBV7-8 TGTGCCAGTTCCCCTGTCCCGGGAGTAGCCGGGGAGCTGTTTTTT CASSPVPGVAGELFF
NA NA TRBJ1-1 TRBV12-5 TGTGCTAGTGGTCTAGGCCTCGTGAACACTGAAGCTTTCTTT CASGLGLVNTEAFF
NA TRBD2 TRBJ2-3 TRBV27 TGTGCCAGCAGTTTGACTAGCGGGGGGGGCCGGTATACGCAGTATTTT CASSLTSGGGRYTQYF
NA NA TRBJ2-7 TRBV3-1/TRBV3-2 TGTGCCAGCAGCCGCCCGAGCGGAAGCTCCTACGAGCAGTACTTC CASSRPSGSSYEQYF
NA TRBD2 TRBJ2-7 TRBV7-6 TGTGCCAGCAGCCCTACGACTAGCGGATACGAGCAGTACTTC CASSPTTSGYEQYF
NA NA TRBJ1-4 TRBV29-1 TGCAGCGTTCCAATCCCGCCGGGTAATGAAAAACTGTTTTTT CSVPIPPGNEKLFF
NA NA TRBJ2-5 TRBV7-8 TGTGCCAGCAGCCGGACAGTCCAAGAGACCCAGTACTTC CASSRTVQETQYF
NA TRBD1 TRBJ1-1 TRBV29-1 TGCAGCGTTCAGGACAGGGGGAAGACTGAAGCTTTCTTT CSVQDRGKTEAFF
once TRBD2 TRBJ2-1 TRBV3-1/TRBV3-2 TGTGCCAGCAGCCAAGGACTAGCGGGGGGGCGTCGGTCCTACAATGAGCAGTTCTTC CASSQGLAGGRRSYNEQFF
once TRBD1 TRBJ2-7 TRBV4-1 TGCGCCAGCAGCCAAGACTCCGGGACAGCTTACGAGCAGTACTTC CASSQDSGTAYEQYF
NA TRBD1 TRBJ2-7 TRBV24-1 TGTGCCACCAGTGATCGCGGACAGGGAAGAGCGACCTACGAGCAGTACTTC CATSDRGQGRATYEQYF
few TRBD1 TRBJ2-1 TRBV24-1 TGTGCCACCAGTGATTATCCAGGGGGTGCGCACAATGAGCAGTTCTTC CATSDYPGGAHNEQFF
NA NA TRBJ1-6 TRBV2 TGTGCCAGCAACATCCGGGGGGGTAGGGATAATTCACCCCTCCACTTT CASNIRGGRDNSPLHF
NA NA TRBJ2-4 TRBV9 TGTGCCAGCAGCGTAGGCCACAAGAAAAACATTCAGTACTTC CASSVGHKKNIQYF
few NA TRBJ1-2 TRBV4-1 TGCGCCAGCAGCCAAGCTGAGAGGCCTCAACTTTATGGCTACACCTTC CASSQAERPQLYGYTF
once NA TRBJ1-2 TRBV29-1 TGCAGCGTTAGGGAGGGAATCTATGGCTACACCTTC CSVREGIYGYTF
NA NA TRBJ2-7 TRBV7-9 TGTGCCAGCAGCTTCTCTGCATCGGGGATCCACGAGCAGTACTTC CASSFSASGIHEQYF
NA NA TRBJ2-2 TRBV6-2/TRBV6-3 TGTGCCAGCAGTTCGATCATAGTCGGGGTGATTACCGGGGAGCTGTTTTTT CASSSIIVGVITGELFF
NA NA TRBJ1-5 TRBV2 TGTGCCAGCACCTCATCTCGGGATCAGCCCCAGCATTTT CASTSSRDQPQHF
NA NA TRBJ1-2 TRBV6-1 TGTGCCAGCAGTGAACCCGGGTACGGCTACACCTTC CASSEPGYGYTF
NA NA TRBJ2-7 TRBV6-5 TGTGCCAGCAGCCCCCCTGGGGCAGGGGTGTACGAGCAGTACTTC CASSPPGAGVYEQYF
NA NA TRBJ1-5 TRBV21-1 TGTGCCAGCAGCCCCGGGACAGGGAGGCATCAGCCCCAGCATTTT CASSPGTGRHQPQHF
NA NA TRBJ1-2 TRBV15 TGTGCCACCAGTGGACAATCGGGAGCTAACTATGGCTACACCTTC CATSGQSGANYGYTF
NA NA TRBJ1-4 TRBV6-1 TGTGCCAGCAGTGAAGATTACGGTGAAAAACTGTTTTTT CASSEDYGEKLFF
NA TRBD1 TRBJ1-5 TRBV19 TGTGCCAGTAGTATTTCCGCCGACAGGGGCCATCAGCCCCAGCATTTT CASSISADRGHQPQHF
NA NA TRBJ2-4 TRBV12-3/TRBV12-4 TGTGCCAGCACCCCCGCGGGGCAAAACATTCAGTACTTC CASTPAGQNIQYF
once NA TRBJ1-5 TRBV5-6 TGTGCCAGCAGCTTGGGAGGCTCCAATCAGCCCCAGCATTTT CASSLGGSNQPQHF
NA NA TRBJ2-7 TRBV5-6 TGTGCCAGCGGGCTTGGGCAATACGAGCAGTACTTC CASGLGQYEQYF
NA NA TRBJ1-5 TRBV7-2 TGTGCCAGCAGCCCCCGTGGGGCAGGACAGCCCCAGCATTTT CASSPRGAGQPQHF
NA NA TRBJ2-3 TRBV5-8 TGTGCCAGCAGCTTGTTAGGTCTAGGCGATACGCAGTATTTT CASSLLGLGDTQYF
few NA TRBJ1-4 TRBV19 TGTGCCAGTAGTAGAACCGGGACACTTAATGAAAAACTGTTTTTT CASSRTGTLNEKLFF
once TRBD1 TRBJ1-2 TRBV27 TGTGCCAGGGCTCGGGGACAGGTCCATGGCTACACCTTC CARARGQVHGYTF
few TRBD1 TRBJ2-7 TRBV29-1 TGCAGCGTTGAGATGACAGGGCGTCCCTACGAGCAGTACTTC CSVEMTGRPYEQYF
NA TRBD1 TRBJ1-1 TRBV19 TGTGCCAGTAGTACCAGGGGGGCGCCGATCACTGAAGCTTTCTTT CASSTRGAPITEAFF
NA TRBD1 TRBJ1-5 TRBV7-8 TGTGCCAGCAGCTTCGACAGGGGGCTCCAGCCCCAGCATTTT CASSFDRGLQPQHF
NA NA TRBJ1-2 TRBV5-5 TGTGCCAGCAGCTTGAGGGGCGGACAGAACTATGGCTACACCTTC CASSLRGGQNYGYTF
NA NA TRBJ1-6 TRBV7-2 TGTGCCAGCAGCTTAGGATTTGGACCCTCGGGGAGTTCACCCCTCCACTTT CASSLGFGPSGSSPLHF
NA NA TRBJ2-1 TRBV10-1 TGCGCCAGCAGCGAGACAGAGAAGCAGTTCTTC CASSETEKQFF
NA TRBD2 TRBJ2-3 TRBV10-1 TGCGCCAGCAGTGAGTCGACTCTGGGACTAGCGGGGTACTCAGATACGCAGTATTTT CASSESTLGLAGYSDTQYF
NA NA TRBJ2-5 TRBV10-3 TGTGCCATCAGTGAGGTAGGGGGTCCGTACCAAGAGACCCAGTACTTC CAISEVGGPYQETQYF
NA NA TRBJ1-3 TRBV6-5 TGTGCCAGCAAACCAGGGTTTGGTGGAAACACCATATATTTT CASKPGFGGNTIYF
NA TRBD1 TRBJ1-2 TRBV2 TGTGCCAGCAGGACCGGACGGGACAGAGCCAATTATGGCTACACCTTC CASRTGRDRANYGYTF
NA NA TRBJ1-5 TRBV6-1 TGTGCCAGCAGTGAAGCGCTCTTGATTGGGACCCGGGGGAATCAGCCCCAGCATTTT CASSEALLIGTRGNQPQHF
NA TRBD1 TRBJ2-7 TRBV5-6 TGTGCCAGCAGCTTGTTTCAGGGGGCGTCTTACGAGCAGTACTTC CASSLFQGASYEQYF
NA NA TRBJ2-1 TRBV7-3 TGTGCCAGCAGCTTAAGGGGCGCGGGGAATGAGCAGTTCTTC CASSLRGAGNEQFF
NA NA TRBJ1-2 TRBV24-1 TGTGCCACCAGTGATGGAGGGACGGACGGCTACACCTTC CATSDGGTDGYTF
NA TRBD2 TRBJ2-7 TRBV7-2 TGTGCCAGCAGCCCACCGAGCGGGGGGCTTCCCTACGAGCAGTACTTC CASSPPSGGLPYEQYF
NA NA TRBJ1-4 TRBV2 TGTGCCAGCAGTGAATCCCCCCAGGGAAAACTGTTTTTT CASSESPQGKLFF
NA NA TRBJ2-7 TRBV2 TGTGCCAGCAGTGAATTCATGGACAACTACGAGCAGTACTTC CASSEFMDNYEQYF